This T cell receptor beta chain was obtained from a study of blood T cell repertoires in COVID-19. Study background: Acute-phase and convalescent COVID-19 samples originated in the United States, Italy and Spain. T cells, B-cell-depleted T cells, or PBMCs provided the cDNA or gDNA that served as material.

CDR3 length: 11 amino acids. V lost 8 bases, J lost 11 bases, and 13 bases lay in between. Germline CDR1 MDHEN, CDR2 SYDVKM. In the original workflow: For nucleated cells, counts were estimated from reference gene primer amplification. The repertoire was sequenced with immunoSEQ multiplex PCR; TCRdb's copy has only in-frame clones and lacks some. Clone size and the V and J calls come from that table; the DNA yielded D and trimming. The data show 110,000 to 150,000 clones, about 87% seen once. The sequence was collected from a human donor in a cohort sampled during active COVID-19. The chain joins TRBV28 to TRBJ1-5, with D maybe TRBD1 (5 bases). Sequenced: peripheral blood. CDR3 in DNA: TGTGCCAGCCGCGGGGGTTTCTCCCAGCATTTT. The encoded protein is CASRGGFSQHF.